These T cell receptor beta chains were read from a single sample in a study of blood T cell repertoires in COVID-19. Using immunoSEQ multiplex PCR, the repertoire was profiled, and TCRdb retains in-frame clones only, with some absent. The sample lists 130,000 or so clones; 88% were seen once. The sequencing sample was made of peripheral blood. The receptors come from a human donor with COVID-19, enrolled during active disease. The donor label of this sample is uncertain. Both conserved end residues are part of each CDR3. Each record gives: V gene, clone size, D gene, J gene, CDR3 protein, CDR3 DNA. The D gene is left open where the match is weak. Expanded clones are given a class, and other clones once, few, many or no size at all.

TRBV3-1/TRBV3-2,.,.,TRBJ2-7,CASSTDYNSYEQYF,TGTGCCAGCAGCACGGACTACAACTCCTACGAGCAGTACTTC
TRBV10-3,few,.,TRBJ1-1,CAIRGGHSMNTEAFF,TGTGCCATCAGGGGAGGACACTCCATGAACACTGAAGCTTTCTTT
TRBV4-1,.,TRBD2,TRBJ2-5,CASSLSSGKETQYF,TGCGCCAGCAGCCTGAGTAGCGGGAAAGAGACCCAGTACTTC
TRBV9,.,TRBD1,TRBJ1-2,CASSVGGAGTEYGYTF,TGTGCCAGCAGCGTAGGCGGCGCCGGGACAGAATATGGCTACACCTTC
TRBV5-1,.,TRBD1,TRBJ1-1,CASSFKGATEAFF,TGCGCCAGCAGCTTTAAGGGGGCAACTGAAGCTTTCTTT
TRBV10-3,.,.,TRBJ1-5,CAISEYSRNQPQHF,TGTGCCATCAGTGAATACAGTCGCAATCAGCCCCAGCATTTT
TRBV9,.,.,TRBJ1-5,CASSSGNQPQHF,TGTGCCAGCAGCTCCGGCAATCAGCCCCAGCATTTT
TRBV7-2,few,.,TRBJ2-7,CASSLAGVGSFYEQYF,TGTGCCAGCAGCTTAGCCGGGGTTGGGTCGTTCTACGAGCAGTACTTC
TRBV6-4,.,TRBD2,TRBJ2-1,CASSDLAGGNNEQFF,TGTGCCAGCAGTGACCTAGCGGGAGGGAACAATGAGCAGTTCTTC
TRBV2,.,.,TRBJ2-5,CASRPGTGGAETQYF,TGTGCCAGCAGGCCTGGGACCGGCGGGGCAGAGACCCAGTACTTC
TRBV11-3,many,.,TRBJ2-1,CASSETVNLYNEQFF,TGTGCCAGCAGCGAGACAGTTAATCTCTACAATGAGCAGTTCTTC
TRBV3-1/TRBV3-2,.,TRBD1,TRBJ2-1,CASSPPTGGAENEQFF,TGTGCCAGCAGCCCTCCGACAGGGGGTGCCGAGAATGAGCAGTTCTTC
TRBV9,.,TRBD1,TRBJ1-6,CASSGGQGLNSPLHF,TGTGCCAGCAGCGGTGGACAGGGGCTAAATTCACCCCTCCACTTT
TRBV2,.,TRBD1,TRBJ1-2,CASSVWTGEYGYTF,TGTGCCAGCAGTGTTTGGACAGGAGAGTATGGCTACACCTTC
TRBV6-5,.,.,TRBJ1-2,CASSYSGANYGYTF,TGTGCCAGCAGTTACTCAGGGGCCAACTATGGCTACACCTTC
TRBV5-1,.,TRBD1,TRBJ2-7,CASSLGQGGYEQYF,TGCGCCAGCAGCCTGGGACAGGGAGGCTACGAGCAGTACTTC
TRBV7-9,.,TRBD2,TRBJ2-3,CASSPRTSRGTDTQYF,TGTGCCAGCAGCCCCCGGACTAGCCGGGGCACAGATACGCAGTATTTT
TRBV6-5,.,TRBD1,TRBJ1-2,CASSYSSPGQGYGYTF,TGTGCCAGCAGTTACTCGAGCCCGGGACAGGGGTATGGCTACACCTTC
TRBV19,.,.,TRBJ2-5,CASSTYSGSRGETQYF,TGTGCCAGTAGCACCTACTCGGGATCTAGAGGAGAGACCCAGTACTTC
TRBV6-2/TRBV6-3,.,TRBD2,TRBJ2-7,CASSYTRPGLYEQYF,TGTGCCAGCAGTTACACCCGACCGGGACTATACGAGCAGTACTTC
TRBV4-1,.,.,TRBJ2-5,CASSRGAGQEEETQYF,TGCGCCAGCAGCCGAGGAGCGGGACAGGAGGAAGAGACCCAGTACTTC
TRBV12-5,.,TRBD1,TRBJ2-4,CASGFSGTGALAKNIQYF,TGTGCTAGTGGTTTTTCCGGGACAGGGGCTTTAGCCAAAAACATTCAGTACTTC
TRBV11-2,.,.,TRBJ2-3,CASSFPGTDTQYF,TGTGCCAGCAGCTTCCCAGGGACAGATACGCAGTATTTT
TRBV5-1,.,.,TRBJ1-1,CASSLEAGRSTEAFF,TGCGCCAGCAGCTTGGAAGCAGGGCGGAGCACTGAAGCTTTCTTT
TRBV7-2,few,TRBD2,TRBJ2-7,CASSQGLAESYEQYF,TGTGCCAGCAGCCAAGGACTAGCGGAGTCCTACGAGCAGTACTTC
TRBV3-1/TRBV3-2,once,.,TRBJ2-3,CASSRVNTDTQYF,TGTGCCAGCAGCCGAGTCAACACAGATACGCAGTATTTT
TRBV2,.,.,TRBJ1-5,CASSMGQFNQPQHF,TGTGCCAGCAGTATGGGACAATTCAATCAGCCCCAGCATTTT
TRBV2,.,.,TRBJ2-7,CASQVRASETYEQYF,TGTGCCAGCCAGGTCCGGGCTAGCGAAACTTACGAGCAGTACTTC
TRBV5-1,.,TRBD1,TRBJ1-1,CASSLNDRGDEAFF,TGCGCCAGCAGCTTGAATGACAGGGGAGATGAAGCTTTCTTT
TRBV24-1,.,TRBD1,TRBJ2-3,CATSDKPGQGAPDTQYF,TGTGCCACCAGTGACAAACCGGGACAGGGGGCCCCAGATACGCAGTATTTT
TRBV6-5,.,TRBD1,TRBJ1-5,CASSLLGGSNQPQHF,TGTGCCAGCAGTCTCTTAGGGGGCAGCAATCAGCCCCAGCATTTT
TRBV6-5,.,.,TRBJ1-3,CASSYGGDSGNTIYF,TGTGCCAGCAGTTACGGAGGGGACTCTGGAAACACCATATATTTT